What follows describes a single TCR beta chain. This specimen comes from a study of T cell responses to AZD1222 COVID-19 vaccine. The repertoire was sequenced with immunoSEQ multiplex PCR; TCRdb's copy has only in-frame clones and lacks some. The repertoire consists of 150,000 or so clones, with more than 85% occurring once and the leading ten covering less than 1.5%. This CDR3 spans 15 amino acids. V dropped 5 bases and J dropped 3; count of bases not matched to a gene: 8. Germline CDR1 reads SEHNR; CDR2 reads FQNEAQ (reference sequence). The clonotype originates from an adult who received the AZD1222 COVID-19 vaccine. The sample consisted of peripheral blood, taken 28 days after the second AZD1222 dose. The chain joins TRBV7-9 to TRBJ2-5; 8 nucleotides agree with TRBD1. The CDR3 DNA reads TGTGCCAGCAGCCCCCGGGACAGGTTGAAAGAGACCCAGTACTTC. It specifies CASSPRDRLKETQYF.